This TCR beta chain was sequenced in a study of shared clonotypes between healthy human individuals. Whole-study findings and limits: Clonotypes that were shared across a handful of donors made up about 5.1% of naive CD4 clonotypes.

About this clone itself: Antigen unknown.

This CDR3 spans 14 amino acids. Trimming took 1 base from V and 0 from J, leaving 7 bases between them. CDR1 and CDR2 from the germline V gene are SGHTS and YDEGEE. TCRdb's table, derived via immunoSEQ multiplex PCR, lists solely in-frame clones and lacks some. This sample yields approximately 340,000 clones, of which approximately 79% are seen a single time; 10% belongs to the top ten. This sequence was found in a man under 40 in good health. This chain connects TRBV5-8 to TRBJ1-1, with no clear D. Material for sequencing was memory CD4+ T cells sorted from blood. Described subset: CD45RA-negative fraction. CDR3 DNA: TGTGCCAGCAGCTTGATGTTTATGAACACTGAAGCTTTCTTT. Translating gives CASSLMFMNTEAFF.